The next 13 T cell receptor beta chains were all read from a single sample in a study of T cell repertoires in cytomegalovirus infection. For these receptors, no antigen is known. TCRdb analysed the reads with MiXCR anew, one entry per CDR3 protein. The sample gives more than 75,000 distinct CDR3 sequences, about 29% of which show up once; less than 75% is in the top ten. The source material was CD8+ T cells from cultured PBMCs, sampled from culture after CMV antigen stimulation. The receptors shown here come from a human donor in good health (CMV status not recorded). Some clones in this sample may be carry-over from other donors' samples.

This clonotype was recorded many times. The chain has TRBV27 and TRBJ1-1; no firm D call. The CDR3 totals 14 residues. Germline-derived CDR1 and CDR2 are MNHEY and SMNVEV (reference sequence). V dropped 5 bases and J dropped 7 bases, with 17 bases sitting between them. CDR3 DNA: TGTGCCAGCAGTCCCCAACGATGGAGTGATGAAGCTTTCTTT. Translation: CASSPQRWSDEAFF.

This clonotype was detected many times. V and J are TRBV27 and TRBJ2-5; D possibly corresponds to TRBD1 (5 bases). The CDR3 spans 12 residues. Per germline, CDR1 MNHEY and CDR2 SMNVEV (reference sequence). The V and J ends lost 8 bases and 9 bases respectively, with 16 bases between them. Written as DNA, the CDR3 is TGTGCCAGCGGAGTGGGGCTAGGGGCCCAGTACTTC. Its protein product is CASGVGLGAQYF.

This sequence joins TRBV19 and TRBJ2-1, with 10 positions matching TRBD1. The CDR3 is 15 residues long. Germline CDR1 LNHDA, CDR2 SQIVND (reference sequence). Trimming took 5 bases from V and 3 from J; bases not matched to a gene: 4. The DNA for the CDR3 is TGTGCCAGTAGTCGACAGGGGGCAGGCTACAATGAGCAGTTCTTC. This codes for CASSRQGAGYNEQFF.

The V and J genes are TRBV4-1 and TRBJ2-3; the D gene is possibly TRBD2 (5 bases). CDR1 MGHRA and CDR2 YSYEKL come from the germline V gene. The CDR3 sequence is 15 residues long. V was trimmed by 4 bases and J by 0 bases, leaving 11 bases between them. The CDR3 nucleotides read TGCGCCAGCAGCCGGCGGACGGGGAGCACAGATACGCAGTATTTT. This sequence encodes CASSRRTGSTDTQYF.

This clonotype occurred a few times. This chain joins TRBV27 and TRBJ2-1; TRBD1 matches 11 bases. The J segment lost 5 bases and the V segment lost 10 bases, leaving 7 bases of the junction unmatched. Germline V gene lookup returns CDR1 MNHEY and CDR2 SMNVEV (reference sequence). CDR3 length: 14 residues. Here the CDR3 reads CATSGGQGDNEQFF. CDR3 sequence (DNA): TGTGCCACCTCAGGGGGACAGGGGGACAATGAGCAGTTCTTC.

This chain connects TRBV7-3 to TRBJ2-2; D gene uncertain. V shed 7 bases and J shed 2 bases, with 8 bases lying between them. CDR1 is SGHTA, CDR2 FQGTGA, per germline. The CDR3 sequence is 13 residues long. The CDR3 DNA reads TGTGCCAGCACCCCGGAAAACACCGGGGAGCTGTTTTTT. It translates to CASTPENTGELFF.

The chain carries TRBV7-8 and TRBJ2-7; D unclear. The V gene's germline CDR1 is SGHVS and CDR2 FQNEAQ. Trimming cost V 3 bases and J 2 bases, with 11 bases left between them. This CDR3 is 14 amino acids long. This CDR3 reads CASSFKGLAYEQYF. CDR3 DNA: TGTGCCAGCAGCTTTAAGGGATTAGCCTACGAGCAGTACTTC.

The chain has TRBV27 and TRBJ2-2; no definite D call. Germline V gene sequence: CDR1 MNHEY, CDR2 SMNVEV (reference sequence). The CDR3 is 13 amino acids. V gave up 5 bases and J gave up 4 bases, with 8 bases separating them. This chain's CDR3 is CASSPWATGELFF. In DNA, the CDR3 is TGTGCCAGCAGTCCGTGGGCCACCGGGGAGCTGTTTTTT.

This chain connects TRBV6-2 or TRBV6-3 to TRBJ2-7; D might be TRBD1 or TRBD2, each matching 5 bases. Per the germline V gene, CDR1 is MNHEY and CDR2 is SVGEGT. The CDR3 totals 17 residues. V shed 0 bases and J shed 2 bases, with 17 bases lying between them. The CDR3 sequence is CASSYSIGQGDPYEQYF. CDR3 nucleotides: TGTGCCAGCAGTTACTCGATAGGGCAGGGAGACCCCTACGAGCAGTACTTC.

The gene calls are TRBV20-1 and TRBJ2-3; TRBD2 matches at 10 bases. The CDR3 totals 16 residues. The junction had 7 bases not matched to a gene; V was cut back by 0 bases and J by 4 bases. Germline-derived CDR1 and CDR2 are DFQATT and SNEGSKA (reference sequence). The chain's CDR3 is CSARDPSGGAPDTQYF. The CDR3 coding sequence is TGCAGTGCTAGAGATCCCAGCGGGGGGGCCCCAGATACGCAGTATTTT.

This chain connects TRBV7-4 to TRBJ2-1; the D gene is possibly TRBD1 (6 bases). This CDR3 has 17 residues. Germline-derived CDR1 and CDR2 are SGHVT and SQSDAQ. Deletions cut 3 bases from V and 4 bases from J, with 19 bases between. The CDR3 is CASSLRQEWVYYNEQFF. CDR3 bases: TGTGCCAGCAGCTTGAGACAGGAGTGGGTTTATTACAATGAGCAGTTCTTC.

In this sample, this clonotype turned up a few times. This chain uses TRBV29-1 with TRBJ1-2; 7 nucleotides line up with TRBD1. The CDR3 runs 14 residues. Per germline, CDR1 SQVTM and CDR2 ANQGSEA. V trimming: 3 bases; J trimming: 5 bases; junction bases outside the gene matches: 9. CDR3: CSVDSTQGIYGYTF. The CDR3 bases are TGCAGCGTTGACTCCACACAGGGGATATATGGCTACACCTTC.

This clonotype came up a few times. The gene calls are TRBV2 and TRBJ2-1; D gene uncertain. CDR1 is SNHLY, CDR2 FYNNEI, per germline. This CDR3 has 15 amino acids. Trimming pared 2 bases from V and 1 base from J, leaving 9 bases between. The CDR3 DNA follows: TGTGCCAGCAGTGAATTAGGACGGTCCTACAATGAGCAGTTCTTC. Translating gives CASSELGRSYNEQFF.